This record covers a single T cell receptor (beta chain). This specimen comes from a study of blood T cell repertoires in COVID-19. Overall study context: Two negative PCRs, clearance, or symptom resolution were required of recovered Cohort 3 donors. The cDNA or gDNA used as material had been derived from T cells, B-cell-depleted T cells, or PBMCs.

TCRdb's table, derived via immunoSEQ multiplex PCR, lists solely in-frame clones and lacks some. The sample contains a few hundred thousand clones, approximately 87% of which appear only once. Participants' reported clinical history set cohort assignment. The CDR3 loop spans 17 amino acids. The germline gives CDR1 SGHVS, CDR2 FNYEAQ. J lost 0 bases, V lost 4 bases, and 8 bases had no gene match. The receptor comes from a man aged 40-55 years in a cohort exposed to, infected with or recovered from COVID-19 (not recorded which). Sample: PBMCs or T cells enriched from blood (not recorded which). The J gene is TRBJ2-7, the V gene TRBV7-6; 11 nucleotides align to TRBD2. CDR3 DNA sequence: TGTGCCAGCAGCTCGCTAGCGGGAGGCACTTACTCCTACGAGCAGTACTTC. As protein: CASSSLAGGTYSYEQYF. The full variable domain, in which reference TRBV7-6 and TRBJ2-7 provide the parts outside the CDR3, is GAGVSQSPRYKVTKRGQDVALRCDPISGHVSLYWYRQALGQGPEFLTYFNYEAQQDKSGLPNDRFSAERPEGSISTLTIQRTEQRDSAMYRCASSSLAGGTYSYEQYFGPGTRLTVT.